Sequencing of this T cell receptor beta chain was carried out in a study of blood T cells in healthy people across ages. About the study: Capturing about one barcoded beta molecule per two T cells was achieved by template switching. General observations from the study: Higher naive T cell percentage went strongly together with higher TCR beta diversity.

Points on this clonotype: As yet, its antigen is unknown.

The total RNA that was extracted per sample amounted to at least 5 micrograms. With a J-beta primer mix and a sample-barcoded 5' primer, a second PCR ran roughly 6 to 11 cycles. Each CDR3 protein is one row after TCRdb ran MiXCR on the 5' RACE reads. Among 550,000 to 750,000 distinct CDR3 sequences, roughly 20% were seen once, and the ten largest hold around 3.4%. Per the germline V gene, CDR1 is DFQATT and CDR2 is SNEGSKA (reference sequence). The CDR3 runs to 13 residues. V was pared by 4 bases and J by 0 bases, with 10 bases between. V usage is TRBV20-1 and J usage is TRBJ2-7; D is tentatively TRBD1 or TRBD2 (5 bases each). Sequencing input: blood. This sequence originates from a man aged 65 to 79 in good health. CDR3 region: CSANRDGSYEQYF. The CDR3 DNA follows: TGCAGTGCTAACCGGGACGGCTCCTACGAGCAGTACTTC.